What follows are 29 T cell receptor beta chains derived from one specimen sequenced in a study of T cells in Graves' hyperthyroidism and ophthalmopathy. TCR beta CDR3 sequences were amplified from RNA transcripts. HTBI primers were employed in a first-round RT-PCR of the TCR CDR3. Each CDR3 protein gets one entry after TCRdb re-called the multiplex PCR reads with MiXCR. The repertoire holds 750,000 to 900,000 distinct CDR3 sequences, with over 35% as singletons. Source material: blood. The receptors derive from a man younger than 35 with Graves' hyperthyroidism.

V is TRBV11-2 and J is TRBJ2-5; D is ambiguous. The V gene's germline CDR1 is SGHAT and CDR2 FQNNGV. CDR3 length equals 14 residues. V dropped 5 bases and J dropped 2 bases, with 12 bases sitting between them. The CDR3 loop is CASSQDDTQETQYF. The CDR3 nucleotides are TGTGCCAGCAGCCAAGATGACACGCAAGAGACCCAGTACTTC.

The gene calls are TRBV5-5 and TRBJ2-5, with 7 bases aligning to TRBD2. The trim removed 3 bases at V and 4 bases at J, leaving 9 bases unmatched. Per the germline V gene, CDR1 is SGHKS and CDR2 is YYEKEE (reference sequence). The CDR3 extends over 15 amino acids. The CDR3 loop is CASSSREGRGETQYF. DNA of the CDR3: TGTGCCAGCAGCTCCCGGGAAGGGAGGGGAGAGACCCAGTACTTC.

For this clonotype: A read error is possible here, since a much larger clone lies one base away. V and J are TRBV7-9 and TRBJ1-1; D may be TRBD1 (6 bases). CDR1 is SEHNR and CDR2 is FQNEAQ in the germline V gene (reference sequence). Trimming pared 8 bases from V and 5 bases from J, leaving 9 bases between. The CDR3 has 11 residues. For the CDR3, the DNA is TGTGCCAGCGACACAGGGACTGAAGCTTTCTTT. Its translation: CASDTGTEAFF.

The rearrangement uses TRBV7-9 and TRBJ2-3, with D uncertain. This CDR3 is built from 14 residues. CDR1 SEHNR and CDR2 FQNEAQ come from the germline V gene (reference sequence). The V end lost 3 bases, the J end lost 4 bases, and 11 bases lay between the germline ends. CDR3 DNA sequence: TGTGCCAGCAGCTTCCAGACCTCTGCAGATACGCAGTATTTT. Amino acid sequence: CASSFQTSADTQYF.

V usage is TRBV10-3 and J usage is TRBJ1-1, with 7 bases fitting TRBD1. This CDR3 spans 14 amino acids. Germline V CDR1 and CDR2: ENHRY, SYGVKD. Losses at the gene ends were 6 bases for V and 1 base for J; bases not matched to a gene: 5. In nucleotides, the CDR3 is TGTGCCATCAGCAACAGGGGCCGGAACACTGAAGCTTTCTTT. This codes for CAISNRGRNTEAFF.

This clonotype was counted ten times or more. The chain is built from TRBV29-1 and TRBJ1-2; 7 bases fit TRBD1. J lost 4 bases, V lost 7 bases, and 6 bases had no gene match. Germline V lookup: CDR1 SQVTM, CDR2 ANQGSEA. CDR3 length: 12 amino acids. Here the CDR3 reads CSDYRGGYGYTF. CDR3 coding DNA: TGCAGCGATTACAGGGGAGGCTATGGCTACACCTTC.

Notes on this clonotype: A read error may be the cause here, since a much bigger clone is one base away. The gene calls are TRBV10-3 and TRBJ2-7; a possible D gene is TRBD2 (6 bases). Looked up from germline, CDR1 is ENHRY and CDR2 is SYGVKD. Between the trimmed V and J ends, which lost 2 bases and 2 bases, there was a span of 13 bases. The CDR3 is 15 residues long. CDR3 in DNA: TGTGCCATCAGTGAGGGGGAGGTATCCCCCTACGAGCAGTACTTC. Translated: CAISEGEVSPYEQYF.

The chain combines TRBV20-1 with TRBJ1-2; no reliable D call. V dropped 0 bases and J dropped 12 bases, with 11 bases sitting between them. The CDR3 runs 11 residues. Germline V gene lookup returns CDR1 DFQATT and CDR2 SNEGSKA (reference sequence). The CDR3 loop is CSARENSFNTF. As DNA, the CDR3 is TGCAGTGCTAGAGAAAACAGCTTCAACACCTTC.

The chain couples TRBV28 to TRBJ1-1, with D possibly being TRBD1 (5 bases). CDR3 size: 13 residues. Per germline, CDR1 MDHEN and CDR2 SYDVKM. V dropped 10 bases and J dropped 8 bases, with 20 bases sitting between them. The CDR3 bases are TGTGCCACCCTTCTACGGGACGGGACCGAAGCTTTCTTT. This codes for CATLLRDGTEAFF. The variable domain in full, completed from reference TRBV28 and TRBJ1-1, reads DVKVTQSSRYLVKRTGEKVFLECVQDMDHENMFWYRQDPGLGLRLIYFSYDVKMKEKGDIPEGYSVSREKKERFSLILESASTNQTSMYLCATLLRDGTEAFFGQGTRLTVV.

This clonotype was observed many times. This chain uses TRBV19 with TRBJ1-1, with D unclear. Germline CDR1 reads LNHDA; CDR2 reads SQIVND (reference sequence). V lost 3 bases to trimming and J lost 2 bases, with 10 bases between them. There are 14 residues in the CDR3. CDR3 residues: CASSINSANTEAFF. In nucleotides, the CDR3 is TGTGCCAGTAGTATCAATTCGGCTAACACTGAAGCTTTCTTT.

In its sample, this clonotype was seen once. The V and J genes are TRBV9 and TRBJ2-6, with 9 positions matching TRBD2. The CDR3 is 15 amino acids. Germline V CDR1 and CDR2: SGDLS, YYNGEE. With V trimmed by 3 bases and J by 11 bases, 9 bases remained unmatched. The CDR3 nucleotides read TGTGCCAGCAGCGAGGCGGCGGGGGGGACCTACGTCCTGACTTTC. Translated, it gives CASSEAAGGTYVLTF.

The V and J genes are TRBV19 and TRBJ2-7; 8 bases are a match to TRBD1. This CDR3 contains 13 residues. Germline V gene sequence: CDR1 LNHDA, CDR2 SQIVND (reference sequence). Trimming removed 7 bases from V and 3 bases from J; junction bases left unmatched: 5. CDR3 loop: CASKETGVYEQYF. DNA of the CDR3: TGTGCCAGTAAGGAGACAGGGGTCTACGAGCAGTACTTC.

This clonotype has only a few counts. The chain is built from TRBV2 and TRBJ2-7; possibly TRBD1 or TRBD2 for D (6 bases each). CDR1 SNHLY and CDR2 FYNNEI come from the germline V gene. Trimming shortened V by 7 bases and J by 0 bases, and 10 bases separated the two germline ends. The CDR3 consists of 13 residues. CDR3 amino acids: CASIGGNSYEQYF. In nucleotides, the CDR3 is TGTGCCAGCATAGGGGGGAACTCCTACGAGCAGTACTTC. Variable domain in full (rest from reference TRBV2 and TRBJ2-7): EPEVTQTPSHQVTQMGQEVILRCVPISNHLYFYWYRQILGQKVEFLVSFYNNEISEKSEIFDDQFSVERPDGSNFTLKIRSTKLEDSAMYFCASIGGNSYEQYFGPGTRLTVT.

With regard to this clonotype: A much larger clone differs by one base, so this may be a read error. The chain recombines TRBV11-2 with TRBJ1-3, with D uncertain. From germline, CDR1 is SGHAT and CDR2 FQNNGV. This CDR3 contains 14 residues. The CDR3 coding sequence is TGTGCCAACAGCTTAACAGACTCTGGAAACACCATATATTTT. Amino acid sequence: CANSLTDSGNTIYF.

In this sample, this clonotype turned up a few times. The chain's CDR3 is CASSHLQGNTEAFF. CDR3 DNA: TGTGCCAGCAGCCATCTACAGGGAAACACTGAAGCTTTCTTT. The genes are TRBV13 and TRBJ1-1, with D perhaps matching TRBD1 (6 bases). V gave up 5 bases and J gave up 2 bases, with 12 bases separating them. Looked up from germline, CDR1 is PRHDT and CDR2 is FYEKMQ (reference sequence). This CDR3 spans 14 amino acids.

The genes are TRBV29-1 and TRBJ2-1; possibly TRBD2 for D (6 bases). CDR3 length: 12 residues. V was clipped by 7 bases and J by 9 bases, with 16 bases between them. Germline CDR1 and CDR2: SQVTM and ANQGSEA. The CDR3 is CSALGSVTEQFF. For the CDR3, the DNA is TGCAGCGCCCTCGGGAGTGTTACTGAGCAGTTCTTC.

To note about this clonotype: A much bigger clone sits one base away, suggesting this may be a read error. The gene calls are TRBV9 and TRBJ1-6; D not resolved. This CDR3 has 15 amino acids. Germline lookup yields CDR1 SGDLS and CDR2 YYNGEE. Trimming took off 0 bases at V and 6 bases at J, with 10 bases between the two ends. CDR3 sequence (DNA): TGTGCCAGCAGCGTAGGGGAGTTGGGTAATTCACCCCTCCACTTT. It translates to CASSVGELGNSPLHF.

CDR3 DNA: TGTGCCAGCAGTCCGACAGAAGTGGCTCAGCCCCAGCATTTT. Translated, it gives CASSPTEVAQPQHF. The gene calls are TRBV6-1 and TRBJ1-5; maybe TRBD1 (5 bases). The CDR3 loop spans 14 amino acids. Germline-derived CDR1 and CDR2 are MNHNS and SASEGT. The ends were cut back, 5 bases at V and 6 bases at J, with 14 bases in the middle.

As concerns this clonotype: This may stem from a read error, because a much larger clone lies one nucleotide away. The CDR3 sequence: CSARDRGNGYEQYF. The CDR3 region has the DNA TGCAGTGCTAGAGATCGGGGCAACGGCTACGAGCAGTACTTC. The V gene is TRBV20-1, the J gene TRBJ2-7; TRBD1 or TRBD2 may be the D gene (5 bases each). CDR1 DFQATT and CDR2 SNEGSKA come from the germline V gene (reference sequence). The CDR3 loop spans 14 amino acids. The ends were cut back, 0 bases at V and 3 bases at J, with 12 bases in the middle.

This clonotype was observed many times. This sequence joins TRBV2 and TRBJ2-5; the D gene is possibly TRBD2 (7 bases). Trimming left V 4 bases short and J 2 bases short, with 11 bases between. Germline V gene sequence: CDR1 SNHLY, CDR2 FYNNEI. The length of the CDR3 is 14 residues. The CDR3 here is CASSGAGTQETQYF. DNA for the CDR3: TGTGCCAGCAGTGGAGCGGGGACACAAGAGACCCAGTACTTC.

This sequence joins TRBV2 and TRBJ1-2, with TRBD1 identical over 9 bases. V dropped 5 bases and J dropped 0; count of bases not matched to a gene: 7. CDR3 length equals 16 residues. CDR1 and CDR2 from the germline V gene are SNHLY and FYNNEI. The CDR3 DNA reads as TGTGCCAGCAGTTCCGACAGGGGGGAAGCTAACTATGGCTACACCTTC. Its translation is CASSSDRGEANYGYTF. The variable domain in full, with the rest retrieved from reference TRBV2 and TRBJ1-2, is EPEVTQTPSHQVTQMGQEVILRCVPISNHLYFYWYRQILGQKVEFLVSFYNNEISEKSEIFDDQFSVERPDGSNFTLKIRSTKLEDSAMYFCASSSDRGEANYGYTFGSGTRLTVV.

This clonotype was detected many times. The genes are TRBV19 and TRBJ1-4; a possible D gene is TRBD1 (5 bases). Trimming left V 7 bases short and J 4 bases short, with 13 bases between. Germline V lookup: CDR1 LNHDA, CDR2 SQIVND (reference sequence). The length of the CDR3 is 14 residues. The DNA for the CDR3 is TGTGCCAGTACCTCGGGACGGATTAATGAAAAACTGTTTTTT. Its translation: CASTSGRINEKLFF.

This clonotype has only a few counts. The chain recombines TRBV19 with TRBJ2-7; 9 nucleotides agree with TRBD2. J gave up 4 bases and V 3 bases, and 7 bases lay outside the gene matches. CDR3 length equals 15 residues. Germline V gene data show CDR1 as LNHDA and CDR2 as SQIVND (reference sequence). CDR3 sequence reads: CASSMGSSGSYEQYF. In DNA, the CDR3 is TGTGCCAGTAGTATGGGGAGTAGCGGGAGTTACGAGCAGTACTTC.

The chain joins TRBV5-1 to TRBJ1-2; TRBD1 matches 7 bases. Trimming took 3 bases from V and 4 from J; bases not matched to a gene: 9. The CDR3 spans 15 residues. From germline, CDR1 is SGHRS and CDR2 YFSETQ. The CDR3 coding sequence is TGCGCCAGCAGCTCATACCCGGGACAGTTCTATGGCTACACCTTC. This encodes CASSSYPGQFYGYTF.

There are many counts of this clonotype. This chain links TRBV29-1 with TRBJ2-7; tentatively, D is TRBD1 or TRBD2 (5 bases each). V shed 4 bases and J shed 5 bases, with 15 bases lying between them. The CDR3 has 13 amino acids. Germline V gives CDR1 SQVTM, CDR2 ANQGSEA. CDR3 in DNA: TGCAGCGTTGTTGAGGGGATGATCCACGAGCAGTACTTC. Its translation is CSVVEGMIHEQYF.

The V call is TRBV29-1, the J call TRBJ2-7, with TRBD1 identical over 9 bases. Trimming removed 8 bases from V and 3 bases from J; junction bases left unmatched: 8. Germline V lookup: CDR1 SQVTM, CDR2 ANQGSEA. The CDR3 runs to 13 residues. This CDR3 reads CSSPGQGNYEQYF. For the CDR3, the DNA is TGCAGCTCTCCGGGACAGGGCAACTACGAGCAGTACTTC.

CDR3 protein: CASSPASGSGEQYF. CDR3 nucleotides: TGTGCCAGCAGCCCGGCTAGCGGTTCAGGGGAGCAGTACTTC. The V gene is TRBV5-4, the J gene TRBJ2-7; 7 bases fit TRBD2. The trim removed 4 bases at V and 7 bases at J, leaving 11 bases unmatched. Looked up from germline, CDR1 is SGHNT and CDR2 is YYREEE (reference sequence). This CDR3 has 14 residues.

This clonotype was observed at least ten times. This chain joins TRBV14 and TRBJ1-3; unclear D gene. Germline V gives CDR1 SGHDN, CDR2 FVKESK. V lost 1 base, J lost 6 bases, and 4 bases lay in between. The CDR3 has 12 amino acids. The CDR3 loop reads CASSQVANTIYF. As DNA, the CDR3 is TGTGCCAGCAGCCAAGTGGCAAACACCATATATTTT.

This chain uses TRBV19 with TRBJ1-5; D is undetermined. The CDR3 spans 17 residues. The germline V gene has CDR1 LNHDA and CDR2 SQIVND (reference sequence). Trimming shortened V by 1 base and J by 0 bases, and 13 bases separated the two germline ends. CDR3 sequence reads: CASSIATAKYSNQPQHF. DNA of the CDR3: TGTGCCAGTAGTATAGCAACAGCAAAATATAGCAATCAGCCCCAGCATTTT.